This T cell receptor beta chain was recovered during a study of blood T cell repertoires in COVID-19. The method was immunoSEQ multiplex PCR; TCRdb's version includes in-frame clones alone and lacks a portion of them. The sample has some 70,000 clones, about 87% seen once. V lost 6 bases and J 5 bases, leaving 16 bases between the germline ends. The CDR3 is 14 amino acids. Germline assignment: CDR1 MNHNY and CDR2 SVGAGI (reference sequence). This sequence was found in a human donor in a cohort sampled during active COVID-19. The sequenced sample was peripheral blood. The chain uses TRBV6-6 and TRBJ1-1; possibly TRBD1 for D (6 bases). This CDR3 is CASSLGQQKTEAFF. The CDR3 coding sequence is TGTGCCAGCAGCTTAGGACAGCAAAAAACTGAAGCTTTCTTT.